This TCR beta chain was sequenced for a study of blood T cell repertoires in COVID-19. Some clones are missing from TCRdb's copy, which holds only in-frame ones; the method was immunoSEQ multiplex PCR. This sample has about 220,000 clones, with around 84% found just once. Sequencing used peripheral blood. This receptor was taken from a man aged 30-40 years with active or convalescent COVID-19.

In DNA, the CDR3 is TGTGCCTGGAGTGTAGGGCTAGCGGGGGGAGGGGAGCAGTACTTC. Its translation: CAWSVGLAGGGEQYF. The chain recombines TRBV30 with TRBJ2-7, with 11 positions matching TRBD2. Trimming at V came to 0 bases and at J to 7 bases, leaving 8 bases not matched to a gene. This CDR3 spans 15 amino acids. Per germline, CDR1 GTSNPN and CDR2 SVGIG (reference sequence).